These T cell receptor beta chains were read from a single sample in a study of blood T cell repertoires in COVID-19. Only in-frame clones appear in the TCRdb table, and some are missing; sequencing was by immunoSEQ multiplex PCR. In the table there are some 220,000 clones, 85% of which are singletons. Sequenced sample: peripheral blood. These receptors came from a man between 50 and 59 years old who had recovered from COVID-19. CDR3s leave out the opening cysteine and the closing phenylalanine or tryptophan. Fields, in order: V gene, CDR3 protein.

TRBV25-1 | ASSGLPTGVSSYNEQF
TRBV27 | ASSLGTGIYGYT
TRBV5-5 | ASSLLPNSGNTIY
TRBV2 | ASSENSGQGYGYT
TRBV19 | ASSKIAGRGKNQPQH
TRBV14 | ASSQERVNTGELF
TRBV19 | ASSIGDRLADLNTGELF
TRBV5-1 | ASSSGSGREAGELF
TRBV11-2 | ASSLVQGGNIQY
TRBV3-1/TRBV3-2 | ASSQGYGSQETQY
TRBV5-1 | ASSPSAGVYEQY
TRBV7-9 | ASSPRTSGSADTQY
TRBV28 | ASSFQQISGANVLT
TRBV2 | ASSVRTTNTGELF
TRBV27 | ASSLRDRAYEQY
TRBV11-3 | ASSLAGASYNEQF
TRBV6-1 | ASSEANNPRDQPQH
TRBV18 | ASSPNAGTSSYNEQF
TRBV3-1/TRBV3-2 | ASSQGPMMNTEAF
TRBV19 | ASINRGNTEAF
TRBV7-8 | ASSLLQGAANEQY
TRBV6-5 | ASTNMRGLGGEQF
TRBV27 | ASSSLNSGANVLT
TRBV24-1 | ATSDLVAGKYNEQF
TRBV15 | ATSRGWTSGPSDTQY
TRBV28 | ASSTRTGGKGYGYT
TRBV5-4 | ASSLELAKETQY
TRBV7-2 | ASSLEDIGWADTQY
TRBV3-1/TRBV3-2 | ASSPGTALSYEQY
TRBV4-2 | ASSQGSRGPEHMNTEAF
TRBV18 | ASSPRPVQDTEAF
TRBV5-1 | ASSFQGAPYEQY
TRBV9 | ASSTGLTFPYEQY
TRBV3-1/TRBV3-2 | ASSQGTGSNTEAF
TRBV19 | ASSARDYLWNEQF
TRBV10-1 | ASSDTGAPSYEQY
TRBV13 | ASSLYGIPGEQY
TRBV7-8 | ASSLQVVYSSGNTIY
TRBV18 | ASSPTRDRDYEQY
TRBV2 | ASSRSYEQY
TRBV28 | ASSSVPEAF
TRBV28 | ASKGLAGGESSYNEQF
TRBV27 | ASSGGTGSADTQY
TRBV28 | ASIQGGLAFRDTQY
TRBV7-9 | ASSSRTGMGEETQY
TRBV6-6 | ASSYAPGGPQDTQY
TRBV11-2 | ASSSGQVAMETQY
TRBV28 | ASSPIDTPVSTDTQY
TRBV7-8 | ASSHGPDRGQPQH
TRBV6-5 | ASSLRVHSYNEQF
TRBV18 | ASSPTLTGQYGYT
TRBV3-1/TRBV3-2 | ASSRGSSGYEQY
TRBV3-1/TRBV3-2 | ASSQGASEQY
TRBV27 | ASSLSPVVAGAYEQY